This passage covers 8 T cell receptor beta chains from one sample sequenced in a study of T cell responses to AZD1222 COVID-19 vaccine. The data were produced by immunoSEQ multiplex PCR, yet TCRdb's version contains in-frame clones alone and is incomplete. The data show 95,000 to 110,000 clones, about 87% seen once. This specimen was peripheral blood, taken on day 0 of AZD1222 vaccination. The receptors originated from an adult in good health.

This clone was counted once. The V call is TRBV14, the J call TRBJ1-1; 8 bases are a match to TRBD1. This CDR3 spans 13 amino acids. Unmatched junction bases numbered 9, after V lost 5 bases and J lost 10 bases. Germline assignment: CDR1 SGHDN and CDR2 FVKESK. In nucleotides, the CDR3 is TGTGCCAGCAGCGACAGGGGAGGTTTGGTAGCTTTCTTT. Encoded protein: CASSDRGGLVAFF.

The CDR3 nucleotides read TGTGCCTGGAGCTCTGGACAGGGTCCATACGAGCAGTACTTC. It yields the protein CAWSSGQGPYEQYF. The rearrangement links TRBV30 to TRBJ2-7; 8 bases line up with TRBD1. The CDR3 extends over 14 amino acids. With V trimmed by 3 bases and J by 4 bases, 8 bases remained unmatched. Germline V gene sequence: CDR1 GTSNPN, CDR2 SVGIG (reference sequence). The complete variable domain, with remaining parts taken from reference TRBV30 and TRBJ2-7, reads SQTIHQWPATLVQPVGSPLSLECTVEGTSNPNLYWYRQAAGRGLQLLFYSVGIGQISSEVPQNLSASRPQDRQFILSSKKLLLSDSGFYLCAWSSGQGPYEQYFGPGTRLTVT.

V is TRBV18 and J is TRBJ1-1; D uncertain. The germline V gene encodes CDR1 KGHSH and CDR2 LQKENI. V lost 4 bases and J 3 bases, leaving 6 bases between the germline ends. This CDR3 spans 12 amino acids. CDR3 in amino acids: CASSLGDTEAFF. The CDR3 coding sequence is TGTGCCAGCTCACTTGGAGACACTGAAGCTTTCTTT. Using reference TRBV18 and TRBJ1-1 for the parts outside the CDR3, the full variable domain is NAGVMQNPRHLVRRRGQEARLRCSPMKGHSHVYWYRQLPEEGLKFMVYLQKENIIDESGMPKERFSAEFPKEGPSILRIQQVVRGDSAAYFCASSLGDTEAFFGQGTRLTVV.

This chain joins TRBV6-5 and TRBJ1-5; tentative D call: TRBD1 (6 bases). Trimming took off 10 bases at V and 6 bases at J, with 16 bases between the two ends. Germline V gene lookup returns CDR1 MNHEY and CDR2 SVGAGI. This CDR3 spans 13 amino acids. The DNA for the CDR3 is TGTGCCACTCGAGAACAGGGTGGTCAGCCCCAGCATTTT. Its protein is CATREQGGQPQHF.

The table lists this clone with a few counts. The gene calls are TRBV15 and TRBJ2-5; no definite D call. The length of the CDR3 is 15 residues. CDR1 and CDR2 from the germline V gene are LNHNV and YYDKDF (reference sequence). Trimming removed 0 bases at V and 1 base at J, with 9 bases between. CDR3 sequence reads: CATSRDLVLQETQYF. In nucleotides, the CDR3 is TGTGCCACCAGCAGAGATCTAGTTCTCCAAGAGACCCAGTACTTC.

The chain combines TRBV18 with TRBJ1-4, with TRBD1 as a possible D gene (5 bases). The CDR3 contains 15 residues. With 2 bases removed from V and 8 bases from J, the gap between germline ends came to 15 bases. Germline loops: CDR1 KGHSH, CDR2 LQKENI. CDR3 sequence (DNA): TGTGCCAGCTCACCAGGGGACGCCATGGAGGAAAAACTGTTTTTT. Amino acids: CASSPGDAMEEKLFF.

V gene TRBV10-3 combines with J gene TRBJ1-2; D remains ambiguous. The V gene lost 2 bases and the J gene lost 7 bases, with 14 bases spanning the gap. The CDR3 has 14 amino acids. Germline loops: CDR1 ENHRY, CDR2 SYGVKD. The CDR3 reads CAISEDGGIGGYTF. CDR3 in DNA: TGTGCCATCAGTGAGGATGGAGGGATAGGTGGCTACACCTTC.

This chain links TRBV12-3 or TRBV12-4 with TRBJ1-1; tentative D call: TRBD1 (6 bases). The length of the CDR3 is 13 residues. V was clipped by 10 bases and J by 3 bases, with 15 bases between them. The CDR3 DNA reads as TGTGCCACCCGAGGGGGGGTTTACACTGAAGCTTTCTTT. Its translation: CATRGGVYTEAFF.